A single sample is the source of the 20 T cell receptor beta chains below, sequenced in a study of blood T cell repertoires in COVID-19. Profiling relied on immunoSEQ multiplex PCR, and the TCRdb table lists in-frame clones only, not all of them. The sample includes 70,000 to 95,000 clones, 82% of them seen just once. Input material: peripheral blood. The receptors stem from a human donor in a cohort sampled during active COVID-19.

The chain has TRBV18 and TRBJ2-7; possible D gene TRBD2, 6 bases. V dropped 2 bases and J dropped 5 bases, with 10 bases sitting between them. The V gene's germline CDR1 is KGHSH and CDR2 LQKENI. This CDR3 has 13 amino acids. The CDR3 loop is CASSPKGRNEQYF. Written as DNA, the CDR3 is TGTGCCAGCTCACCAAAGGGGAGGAACGAGCAGTACTTC.

CDR3 DNA: TGTGCCACCAGTGGATCGGGAGAGGGGAACACCGGGGAGCTGTTTTTT. Protein product: CATSGSGEGNTGELFF. The rearrangement joins TRBV24-1 to TRBJ2-2; D might be TRBD2 (6 bases). From germline, CDR1 is KGHDR and CDR2 SFDVKD. V was clipped by 5 bases and J by 1 base, with 13 bases between them. The CDR3 totals 16 residues.

This chain connects TRBV10-3 to TRBJ1-2, with 7 bases aligning to TRBD1. Trimming removed 2 bases from V and 5 bases from J; junction bases left unmatched: 11. Germline V CDR1 and CDR2: ENHRY, SYGVKD. This CDR3 contains 16 residues. The CDR3 sequence: CAISERQGRTIYGYTF. CDR3 bases: TGTGCCATCAGTGAGAGACAGGGAAGGACCATTTATGGCTACACCTTC.

This rearrangement joins TRBV20-1 to TRBJ2-1; D is ambiguous. Germline assignment: CDR1 DFQATT and CDR2 SNEGSKA (reference sequence). The germline V and J ends were trimmed by 7 bases and 5 bases, with 9 bases remaining between them. The CDR3 contains 11 residues. The DNA for the CDR3 is TGCAGTGGTCAGGCCCACAATGAGCAGTTCTTC. As protein: CSGQAHNEQFF.

The chain uses TRBV5-1 and TRBJ2-3, with D possibly being TRBD1 (6 bases). Trimming left V 0 bases short and J 3 bases short, with 11 bases between. Per germline, CDR1 SGHRS and CDR2 YFSETQ. The length of the CDR3 is 15 residues. CDR3 sequence: CASSLGGQGTDTQYF. In DNA form, the CDR3 reads TGCGCCAGCAGCTTGGGGGGACAAGGTACAGATACGCAGTATTTT.

CDR3 amino acids: CASSYDRAGETQYF. The CDR3 DNA follows: TGCGCCAGCAGCTATGACAGGGCTGGAGAGACCCAGTACTTC. J is TRBJ2-5 and V is TRBV5-1; 7 nucleotides line up with TRBD1. V trimming: 3 bases; J trimming: 4 bases; junction bases outside the gene matches: 6. The CDR3 loop spans 14 amino acids. Germline loops: CDR1 SGHRS, CDR2 YFSETQ.

V gene TRBV7-6 combines with J gene TRBJ1-1; a possible D gene is TRBD1 (5 bases). CDR3 size: 14 residues. The germline V gene has CDR1 SGHVS and CDR2 FNYEAQ. Trimming took off 1 base at V and 2 bases at J, with 8 bases between the two ends. CDR3 nucleotide sequence: TGTGCCAGCAGCTTAGGGGGCCAAAACACTGAAGCTTTCTTT. Encoded protein: CASSLGGQNTEAFF.

The rearrangement joins TRBV6-1 to TRBJ2-5; 10 positions agree with TRBD2. Unmatched junction bases numbered 8, after V lost 0 bases and J lost 1 base. CDR1 is MNHNS, CDR2 SASEGT, per germline. CDR3 size: 18 residues. The CDR3 DNA is TGTGCCAGCAGTGAAGCGGGTAGCGGGGGGCCTCGCCAAGAGACCCAGTACTTC. Its protein product is CASSEAGSGGPRQETQYF.

The chain carries TRBV30 and TRBJ2-1; 8 nucleotides match TRBD2. J gave up 9 bases and V 8 bases, and 9 bases lay outside the gene matches. The CDR3 covers 12 residues. Germline CDR1 and CDR2: GTSNPN and SVGIG (reference sequence). This CDR3 is CATVGGAVEQFF. The CDR3, as DNA: TGTGCCACGGTCGGGGGGGCGGTTGAGCAGTTCTTC.

This chain joins TRBV28 and TRBJ1-2; 7 bases are a match to TRBD1. Germline assignment: CDR1 MDHEN and CDR2 SYDVKM. The CDR3 is made up of 18 amino acids. Trimming cost V 5 bases and J 3 bases; bases outside gene matches: 18. CDR3: CASSPRYNRGVDDYGYTF. CDR3 sequence (DNA): TGTGCCAGCAGTCCGAGATATAACAGGGGCGTAGATGACTATGGCTACACCTTC.

The chain combines TRBV24-1 with TRBJ2-2; no clear D. The CDR3 sequence is 13 residues long. The germline V gene has CDR1 KGHDR and CDR2 SFDVKD. Trimming removed 3 bases at V and 6 bases at J, with 7 bases between. The CDR3 spells CATSDHSPGELFF. CDR3 sequence (DNA): TGTGCCACCAGTGATCACAGCCCCGGGGAGCTGTTTTTT.

The chain uses TRBV4-2 and TRBJ1-3; no clear D gene. V lost 0 bases and J lost 0, with 9 bases in between. Germline CDR1 and CDR2: LGHNA and YNFKEQ. This CDR3 contains 16 residues. The CDR3 loop reads CASSQESGRSGNTIYF. CDR3 nucleotide sequence: TGTGCCAGCAGCCAAGAAAGCGGCCGCTCTGGAAACACCATATATTTT.

This clone occurred a few times. The J gene is TRBJ2-1, the V gene TRBV19; 8 bases map to TRBD1. The germline V gene encodes CDR1 LNHDA and CDR2 SQIVND (reference sequence). The CDR3 runs 17 residues. V trimming: 0 bases; J trimming: 2 bases; junction bases outside the gene matches: 6. The CDR3 reads CASSIDHRQGPYNEQFF. The CDR3 region has the DNA TGTGCCAGTAGTATAGATCATAGACAGGGGCCCTACAATGAGCAGTTCTTC. Together with reference TRBV19 and TRBJ2-1, the CDR3 gives the full variable domain: DGGITQSPKYLFRKEGQNVTLSCEQNLNHDAMYWYRQDPGQGLRLIYYSQIVNDFQKGDIAEGYSVSREKKESFPLTVTSAQKNPTAFYLCASSIDHRQGPYNEQFFGPGTRLTVL.

The chain recombines TRBV6-1 with TRBJ2-2; D gene uncertain. The CDR3 spans 15 residues. The germline V and J ends were trimmed by 2 bases and 2 bases, with 9 bases remaining between them. CDR1 is MNHNS, CDR2 SASEGT, per germline. The CDR3 DNA reads TGTGCCAGCAGTGAATACTCCCGCAACACCGGGGAGCTGTTTTTT. It codes for CASSEYSRNTGELFF.

This clone appeared a single time. This chain uses TRBV7-3 with TRBJ2-2, with D possibly being TRBD1 (6 bases). The CDR3 totals 17 residues. The germline CDR1 and CDR2 sequences are SGHTA and FQGTGA. V lost 0 bases and J 1 base, leaving 12 bases between the germline ends. CDR3 sequence (DNA): TGTGCCAGCAGCTTAACGTCAGGGGTTTTGAACACCGGGGAGCTGTTTTTT. Encoded protein: CASSLTSGVLNTGELFF.

The chain recombines TRBV5-1 with TRBJ1-1; TRBD1 aligns across 8 bases. With 1 base clipped from V and 4 bases from J, the junction kept 3 bases outside the gene matches. The CDR3 totals 14 residues. In germline, CDR1 is SGHRS, CDR2 YFSETQ. CDR3 nucleotide sequence: TGCGCCAGCAGCTTGTTACAGGGGGGCACTGAAGCTTTCTTT. Its translation is CASSLLQGGTEAFF.

V usage is TRBV12-2 and J usage is TRBJ2-7; the DNA was not compared with TRBD1, the D call given in the table. TRBV12-2 is flagged as a pseudogene. The CDR3 loop spans 16 amino acids. CDR3 DNA sequence: TGTGCAAGTCGCTTGGGTGAGGGGCAGGGGATTTACGAGCAGTACTTC. This encodes CASRLGEGQGIYEQYF.

The rearrangement links TRBV19 to TRBJ2-4; 9 bases map to TRBD1. CDR1 is LNHDA, CDR2 SQIVND, per germline (reference sequence). V lost 2 bases, J lost 0 bases, and 8 bases stayed unmatched. This CDR3 is 18 amino acids long. CDR3 amino acids: CASSIRIGTGLAKNIQYF. The CDR3 DNA reads TGTGCCAGTAGTATAAGAATCGGGACAGGGTTAGCCAAAAACATTCAGTACTTC.

The rearrangement joins TRBV28 to TRBJ1-5; TRBD1 matches 9 bases. The CDR3 consists of 13 residues. Germline V CDR1 and CDR2: MDHEN, SYDVKM. V lost 6 bases, J lost 5 bases, and 2 bases stayed unmatched. The CDR3 loop is CASRGTGYQPQHF. The CDR3 bases are TGTGCCAGCAGAGGGACAGGGTATCAGCCCCAGCATTTT.

The chain uses TRBV7-9 and TRBJ2-7, with TRBD2 as a possible D gene (6 bases). V was shortened by 5 bases and J by 0 bases, with 11 bases between the two germline ends. CDR1 and CDR2 (germline): SEHNR, FQNEAQ (reference sequence). This CDR3 comprises 14 residues. The CDR3 bases are TGTGCCAGCAGCCCCGACGGGGGCTCCTACGAGCAGTACTTC. Translation gives CASSPDGGSYEQYF.